These 2 T cell receptor beta chains came from one sample sequenced in a study of blood T cell repertoires in COVID-19. Method: immunoSEQ multiplex PCR; TCRdb's copy keeps in-frame clones and lacks some. There are approximately 90,000 clones in the sample; about 85% occur only once, and about 4.2% lies in the top ten. The sequencing sample was made of peripheral blood. The receptors stem from a man between 60 and 70 years old with acute or convalescent COVID-19.

The rearrangement links TRBV24-1 to TRBJ2-3; 12 bases align to TRBD1. The junction had 5 bases not matched to a gene; V was cut back by 3 bases and J by 5 bases. This CDR3 spans 16 amino acids. CDR1 and CDR2 from the germline V gene are KGHDR and SFDVKD. CDR3 amino acids: CATSDTGQGAGDTQYF. The CDR3 bases are TGTGCCACCAGTGATACGGGACAGGGGGCTGGAGATACGCAGTATTTT.

The chain carries TRBV19 and TRBJ1-5; 7 nucleotides agree with TRBD1. CDR3 length: 14 residues. Germline V gene lookup returns CDR1 LNHDA and CDR2 SQIVND (reference sequence). Trimming cost V 6 bases and J 3 bases; bases outside gene matches: 5. The CDR3: CASRDRAYNQPQHF. The CDR3 DNA follows: TGTGCCAGTAGAGACAGGGCCTACAATCAGCCCCAGCATTTT.